This T cell receptor beta chain came from a study of cytomegalovirus exposure and HLA in healthy donors. It was healthy bone marrow donors who served as donors. With respect to this clone: Antigen: not known.

Findings and caveats of the study: In vitro work confirmed that a few CMV-associated chains recognize CMV antigens. The authors later found TCR association rates varying by HLA locus, with DRB1 most and HLA-C fewest.

Both 60 Vbeta primers and 13 Jbeta primers went into the PCR. Sequencing was performed with immunoSEQ multiplex PCR; in TCRdb, only in-frame clones are kept and a portion is missing. Among more than 110,000 clones listed, roughly four fifths were seen once. Trimming shortened V by 10 bases and J by 2 bases, and 18 bases separated the two germline ends. CDR1 and CDR2 from the germline V gene are SNHLY and FYNNEI. The CDR3 covers 14 residues. The TCR comes from a middle-aged man in good health and CMV-seropositive. Sequencing input: PBMCs. The V call is TRBV2, the J call TRBJ2-7; D ambiguous. The CDR3 nucleotides read TGTGCCACACGAATCCAACAGAATGCCTACGAGCAGTACTTC. Translation gives CATRIQQNAYEQYF.